Presented here are 18 T cell receptor beta chains from one specimen sequenced in a study of T cells in Graves' hyperthyroidism and ophthalmopathy. There were TCR beta CDR3 regions amplified from RNA transcripts. The HTBI primer set served for first-round RT-PCR of the TCR CDR3. Using its own MiXCR run on the multiplex PCR reads, TCRdb lists one record per CDR3 protein. This sample has about 420,000 distinct CDR3 sequences, with roughly an eighth found just once. The specimen sequenced was blood. The receptors were gathered from a young woman with Graves' hyperthyroidism.

In its sample, this clonotype was seen many times. The J gene is TRBJ1-2, the V gene TRBV20-1; D call uncertain. The CDR3 covers 11 residues. The germline V gene encodes CDR1 DFQATT and CDR2 SNEGSKA (reference sequence). V dropped 3 bases and J dropped 4 bases, with 6 bases sitting between them. CDR3 amino acids: CSAREAYGYTF. The CDR3 DNA reads as TGCAGTGCTAGGGAGGCCTATGGCTACACCTTC.

This clonotype was observed at least ten times. The CDR3 coding sequence is TGTGCCAGCAGTCCCCGGCAGGGAAGTCCGAGAACTGAAGCTTTCTTT. Residues: CASSPRQGSPRTEAFF. This chain joins TRBV6-2 or TRBV6-3 and TRBJ1-1, with a possible D match to TRBD1 (5 bases). CDR1 MNHEY and CDR2 SVGEGT come from the germline V gene. V was pared by 5 bases and J by 5 bases, with 21 bases between. The CDR3 length is 16 residues.

Ten or more counts support this clonotype. The gene calls are TRBV7-9 and TRBJ2-1, with D possibly being TRBD2 (5 bases). Germline V gene sequence: CDR1 SEHNR, CDR2 FQNEAQ (reference sequence). The CDR3 contains 14 residues. V was shortened by 6 bases and J by 2 bases, with 11 bases between the two germline ends. CDR3 sequence (DNA): TGTGCCAGCAGTCCGGGATACGCCTACAATGAGCAGTTCTTC. As protein: CASSPGYAYNEQFF.

This rearrangement joins TRBV5-4 to TRBJ2-5, with 9 nucleotides matching TRBD2. The CDR3 runs 15 residues. With 0 bases clipped from V and 1 base from J, the junction kept 1 base outside the gene matches. The germline V gene has CDR1 SGHNT and CDR2 YYREEE (reference sequence). In nucleotides, the CDR3 is TGTGCCAGCAGCTTGGGGGGACTAGCCCAAGAGACCCAGTACTTC. Protein sequence: CASSLGGLAQETQYF.

This clonotype came up many times. The chain is built from TRBV3-1 and TRBJ2-7; D possibly corresponds to TRBD2 (5 bases). V was trimmed by 1 base and J by 2 bases, leaving 9 bases between them. This CDR3 contains 14 residues. The V gene's germline CDR1 is LGHDT and CDR2 YNNKEL (reference sequence). The CDR3 loop is CASSQGGPPYEQYF. CDR3 nucleotide sequence: TGTGCCAGCAGCCAAGGAGGGCCACCCTACGAGCAGTACTTC.

The chain joins TRBV20-1 to TRBJ2-1, with 7 nucleotides matching TRBD1. The CDR3 length is 18 residues. V gave up 3 bases and J gave up 0 bases; unmatched junction bases: 14. Germline CDR1 reads DFQATT; CDR2 reads SNEGSKA (reference sequence). The CDR3 is CSASFWQGVGGSYNEQFF. The CDR3 region has the DNA TGCAGTGCTAGTTTCTGGCAGGGGGTAGGGGGCTCCTACAATGAGCAGTTCTTC.

This clonotype appeared many times. The chain joins TRBV7-9 to TRBJ2-5, with D maybe TRBD2 (6 bases). CDR3 length equals 16 residues. Germline V gives CDR1 SEHNR, CDR2 FQNEAQ (reference sequence). Trimming took off 5 bases at V and 1 base at J, with 17 bases between the two ends. The CDR3 here is CASSPFRRAPQETQYF. The CDR3 nucleotides are TGTGCCAGCAGCCCCTTCCGGAGGGCACCCCAAGAGACCCAGTACTTC.

There are many counts of this clonotype. The chain carries TRBV2 and TRBJ1-1; 12 bases line up with TRBD1. This CDR3 has 14 residues. V was clipped by 11 bases and J by 6 bases; unmatched bases: 10. Per germline, CDR1 SNHLY and CDR2 FYNNEI. The CDR3 loop reads CAGRGTGGIAEAFF. The CDR3 nucleotides read TGTGCCGGGAGGGGGACAGGGGGCATCGCTGAAGCTTTCTTT.

The CDR3 reads CASSEQLNNQPQHF. CDR3 bases: TGTGCCAGCAGTGAACAGCTGAACAATCAGCCCCAGCATTTT. This rearrangement joins TRBV2 to TRBJ1-5, with D uncertain. CDR3 length equals 14 residues. The germline V gene encodes CDR1 SNHLY and CDR2 FYNNEI. Trimming pared 2 bases from V and 3 bases from J, leaving 8 bases between.

This clonotype was seen ten or more times. The chain joins TRBV27 to TRBJ1-6; D gene uncertain. Trimming pared 5 bases from V and 6 bases from J, leaving 8 bases between. The CDR3 has 13 residues. Germline assignment: CDR1 MNHEY and CDR2 SMNVEV (reference sequence). The CDR3 sequence: CASSPGPNSPLHF. CDR3 sequence (DNA): TGTGCCAGCAGTCCCGGGCCTAATTCACCCCTCCACTTT.

This chain joins TRBV18 and TRBJ1-2; D remains ambiguous. Germline values: CDR1 KGHSH, CDR2 LQKENI. Trimming removed 1 base from V and 4 bases from J, with 16 bases in between. The CDR3 runs to 16 residues. CDR3 nucleotides: TGTGCCAGCTCACCACGGGGTACACGGGATATCTATGGCTACACCTTC. Translation gives CASSPRGTRDIYGYTF.

This clonotype has just a few counts. This chain links TRBV28 with TRBJ1-1; 8 bases are shared with TRBD1. The CDR3 is made up of 13 amino acids. Germline assignment: CDR1 MDHEN and CDR2 SYDVKM. V gave up 7 bases and J gave up 3 bases; unmatched junction bases: 4. CDR3 amino acids: CASTRGRDTEAFF. The CDR3 DNA follows: TGTGCCAGCACCAGGGGGCGGGACACTGAAGCTTTCTTT.

The rearrangement uses TRBV18 and TRBJ1-6; D possibly corresponds to TRBD1 (5 bases). The CDR3 spans 14 residues. V was cut by 0 bases and J by 7 bases, with 7 bases left in between. Germline CDR1 is KGHSH and CDR2 is LQKENI. The CDR3 DNA reads as TGTGCCAGCTCACCACCGCAGGGAAATTCACCCCTCCACTTT. Its translation is CASSPPQGNSPLHF.

The table lists this clonotype with many counts. This chain links TRBV6-5 with TRBJ2-3, with 8 bases matching TRBD2. The J segment lost 5 bases and the V segment lost 0 bases, leaving 4 bases of the junction unmatched. From germline, CDR1 is MNHEY and CDR2 SVGAGI. This CDR3 is 15 amino acids long. The CDR3: CASSYSREAGDTQYF. In DNA form, the CDR3 reads TGTGCCAGCAGTTACTCGCGGGAGGCGGGAGATACGCAGTATTTT.

This clonotype was recorded only once. A much larger clone differs by one base, so this may be a read error. The chain combines TRBV5-1 with TRBJ1-5; D is undetermined. Trimming pared 0 bases from V and 9 bases from J, leaving 16 bases between. The CDR3 runs 15 residues. Germline CDR1 and CDR2: SGHRS and YFSETQ. The CDR3 DNA sequence: TGCGCCAGCAGCTTGGGCCAGACAAGTGGGCGGCCCCAGCATTTT. Residues: CASSLGQTSGRPQHF.

Ten or more counts support this clonotype. This chain uses TRBV18 with TRBJ2-2; D not certain. The CDR3 is 12 amino acids. V lost 3 bases and J 6 bases, leaving 5 bases between the germline ends. Per the germline V gene, CDR1 is KGHSH and CDR2 is LQKENI. In DNA form, the CDR3 reads TGTGCCAGCTCACCCTCTGCCGGGGAGCTGTTTTTT. This sequence encodes CASSPSAGELFF. The variable domain in full, completed from reference TRBV18 and TRBJ2-2, reads NAGVMQNPRHLVRRRGQEARLRCSPMKGHSHVYWYRQLPEEGLKFMVYLQKENIIDESGMPKERFSAEFPKEGPSILRIQQVVRGDSAAYFCASSPSAGELFFGEGSRLTVL.

Note on this clonotype: This may come from a read error, since a much larger clone is one base off. This chain joins TRBV6-2 or TRBV6-3 and TRBJ2-1, with 7 bases aligning to TRBD2. In germline, CDR1 is MNHEY, CDR2 SVGEGT. The CDR3 extends over 11 amino acids. The CDR3 DNA follows: TGTGTCAGCAGTTACCCGGGAGGGCAGTTCTTC. Amino acid sequence: CVSSYPGGQFF.

Note on this clonotype: A much larger clonotype is one base distant, so this may be a read error. The chain recombines TRBV2 with TRBJ2-7, with TRBD2 identical over 12 bases. The CDR3 runs 14 residues. Germline CDR1 SNHLY, CDR2 FYNNEI. This CDR3 reads CASRLAGGTYEQHF. The CDR3 DNA follows: TGTGCCAGCAGGCTAGCGGGGGGGACCTACGAGCAGCACTTC. The full variable domain, completed using reference TRBV2 and TRBJ2-7, is EPEVTQTPSHQVTQMGQEVILRCVPISNHLYFYWYRQILGQKVEFLVSFYNNEISEKSEIFDDQFSVERPDGSNFTLKIRSTKLEDSAMYFCASRLAGGTYEQHFGPGTRLTVT.